The 8 T cell receptor beta chains in this list originate from one sample, sequenced in a study of T-cell memory formation after mild COVID-19. MiXCR was run by TCRdb on the 5' RACE reads, yielding one entry per CDR3 protein. The table includes around 190,000 distinct CDR3 sequences, roughly 18% detected once. What was sequenced was PBMCs or a T cell subset sorted from them (not recorded which). These receptors were obtained from a man aged 18 to 30 who had mild COVID-19 (a few samples of this study predate the infection). Cell type and time point are not known.

This clonotype was counted between two and nine times. The chain combines TRBV7-2 with TRBJ2-5, with D tentatively TRBD1 (6 bases). The CDR3 totals 13 residues. V was cut by 4 bases and J by 2 bases, with 8 bases left in between. The V gene's germline CDR1 is SGHTA and CDR2 FQGNSA. The chain's CDR3 is CASSSGQQETQYF. The CDR3 coding sequence is TGTGCCAGCAGCTCCGGACAGCAAGAGACCCAGTACTTC.

This clonotype was seen a few times. The chain carries TRBV6-5 and TRBJ2-5, with 12 bases identical to TRBD2. The trim removed 0 bases at V and 1 base at J, leaving 3 bases unmatched. CDR1 is MNHEY, CDR2 SVGAGI, per germline. The CDR3 consists of 17 residues. Here the CDR3 DNA reads TGTGCCAGCAGTTACTCTTCTAGCGGGGGGGCCCAAGAGACCCAGTACTTC. It specifies CASSYSSSGGAQETQYF.

In this sample, this clonotype turned up a few times. The chain's CDR3 is CASSPPWGAATGELFF. The CDR3 nucleotides read TGTGCCAGCAGCCCCCCGTGGGGGGCGGCCACCGGGGAGCTGTTTTTT. The chain recombines TRBV3-1 with TRBJ2-2; D may be TRBD1 or TRBD2 (6 bases each). CDR1 LGHDT and CDR2 YNNKEL come from the germline V gene (reference sequence). V shed 4 bases and J shed 4 bases, with 16 bases lying between them. The CDR3 totals 16 residues.

V usage is TRBV5-6 and J usage is TRBJ2-5, with unresolved D. Germline CDR1 and CDR2: SGHDT and YYEEEE. The CDR3 extends over 15 amino acids. The germline V and J ends were trimmed by 4 bases and 2 bases, with 15 bases remaining between them. The CDR3 nucleotides are TGTGCCAGCAGCGCCGAGAGGAATATACAAGAGACCCAGTACTTC. As protein: CASSAERNIQETQYF.

This clonotype was detected only a few times. The chain recombines TRBV24-1 with TRBJ2-3; 12 positions agree with TRBD1. The CDR3 contains 20 residues. Germline-derived CDR1 and CDR2 are KGHDR and SFDVKD. V shed 0 bases and J 5 bases; nucleotides not matched to a gene: 14. CDR3 sequence reads: CATSDLWDDRDRGQRDTQYF. CDR3 DNA: TGTGCCACCAGTGATTTGTGGGATGACCGGGACAGGGGGCAACGAGATACGCAGTATTTT.

The table lists this clonotype with a few counts. This chain links TRBV5-1 with TRBJ2-2, with D possibly TRBD2 on 5 matching bases. This CDR3 spans 14 amino acids. V lost 6 bases, J lost 8 bases, and 17 bases lay in between. Germline lookup yields CDR1 SGHRS and CDR2 YFSETQ. The CDR3 DNA follows: TGCGCCAGCACCCACGCCCGGGGATCGGGGGAGCTGTTTTTT. Translating it yields CASTHARGSGELFF. The whole variable domain, filled in from reference TRBV5-1 and TRBJ2-2, reads KAGVTQTPRYLIKTRGQQVTLSCSPISGHRSVSWYQQTPGQGLQFLFEYFSETQRNKGNFPGRFSGRQFSNSRSEMNVSTLELGDSALYLCASTHARGSGELFFGEGSRLTVL.

The gene calls are TRBV4-1 and TRBJ1-2; D is possibly TRBD1 (6 bases). The V and J ends lost 1 base and 3 bases respectively, with 15 bases between them. CDR1 MGHRA and CDR2 YSYEKL come from the germline V gene. This CDR3 has 16 residues. The CDR3, as DNA: TGCGCCAGCAGCCAAGTGTTCCGGCCAGGGGACTATGGCTACACCTTC. As protein: CASSQVFRPGDYGYTF.

In its sample, this clonotype was seen a few times. The chain carries TRBV7-3 and TRBJ1-6, with 9 bases identical to TRBD1. Germline CDR1 and CDR2: SGHTA and FQGTGA. The V and J ends lost 6 bases and 7 bases, in that order; junction bases with no gene match: 7. CDR3 length equals 15 residues. The CDR3 is CASSRDRAVNSPLHF. Written as DNA, the CDR3 is TGTGCCAGCAGTCGGGACAGGGCGGTGAATTCACCCCTCCACTTT.